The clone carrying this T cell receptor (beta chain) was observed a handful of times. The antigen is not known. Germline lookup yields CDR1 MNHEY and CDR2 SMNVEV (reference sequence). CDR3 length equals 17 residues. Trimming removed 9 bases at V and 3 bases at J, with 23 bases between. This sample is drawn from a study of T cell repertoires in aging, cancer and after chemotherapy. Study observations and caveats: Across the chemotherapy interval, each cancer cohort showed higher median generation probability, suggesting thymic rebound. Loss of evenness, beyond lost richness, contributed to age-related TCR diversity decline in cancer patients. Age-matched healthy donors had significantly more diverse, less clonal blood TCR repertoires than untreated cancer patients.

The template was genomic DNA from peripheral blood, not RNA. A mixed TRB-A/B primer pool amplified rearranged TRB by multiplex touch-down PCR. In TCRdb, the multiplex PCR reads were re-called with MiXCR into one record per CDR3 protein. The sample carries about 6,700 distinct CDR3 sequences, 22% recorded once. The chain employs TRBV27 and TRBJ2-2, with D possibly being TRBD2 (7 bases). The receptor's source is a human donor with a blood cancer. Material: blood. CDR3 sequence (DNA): TGTGCCAGTAAAAGGGGGGGGTCCTCGTTGGACACCGGGGAGCTGTTTTTT. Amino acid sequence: CASKRGGSSLDTGELFF.